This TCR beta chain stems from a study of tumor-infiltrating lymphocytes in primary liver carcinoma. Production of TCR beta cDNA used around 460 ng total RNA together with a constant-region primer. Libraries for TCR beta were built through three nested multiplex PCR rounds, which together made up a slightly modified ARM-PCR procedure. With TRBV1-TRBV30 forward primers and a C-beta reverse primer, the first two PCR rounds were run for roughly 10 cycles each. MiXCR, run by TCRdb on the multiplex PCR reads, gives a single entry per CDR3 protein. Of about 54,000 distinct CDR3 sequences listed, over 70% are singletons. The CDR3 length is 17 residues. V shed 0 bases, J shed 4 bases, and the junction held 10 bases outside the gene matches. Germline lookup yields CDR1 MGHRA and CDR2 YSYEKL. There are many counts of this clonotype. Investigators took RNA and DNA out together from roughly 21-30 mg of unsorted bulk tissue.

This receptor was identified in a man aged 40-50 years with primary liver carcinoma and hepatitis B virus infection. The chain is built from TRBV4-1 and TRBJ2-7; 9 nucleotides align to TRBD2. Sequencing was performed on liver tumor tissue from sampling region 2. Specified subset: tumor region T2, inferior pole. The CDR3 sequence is CASSQDRASGVRYEQYF. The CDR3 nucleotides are TGCGCCAGCAGCCAAGATAGGGCTAGCGGGGTGAGGTACGAGCAGTACTTC.